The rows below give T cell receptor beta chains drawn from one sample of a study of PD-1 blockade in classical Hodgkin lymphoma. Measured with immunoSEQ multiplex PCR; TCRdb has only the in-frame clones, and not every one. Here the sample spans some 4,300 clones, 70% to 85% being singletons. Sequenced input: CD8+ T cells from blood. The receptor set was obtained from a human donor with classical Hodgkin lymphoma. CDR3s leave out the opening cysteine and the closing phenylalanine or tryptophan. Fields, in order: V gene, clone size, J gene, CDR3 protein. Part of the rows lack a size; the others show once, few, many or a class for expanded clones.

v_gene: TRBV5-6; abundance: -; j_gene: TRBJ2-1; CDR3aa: ASSSSLAPLGNEQF
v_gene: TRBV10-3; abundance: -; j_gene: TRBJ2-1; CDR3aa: AISGGRGPSYNEQF
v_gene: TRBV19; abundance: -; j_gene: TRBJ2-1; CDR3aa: ASSRTGGWNEQF
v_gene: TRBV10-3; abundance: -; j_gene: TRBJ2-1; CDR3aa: AIRSGGDNEQF
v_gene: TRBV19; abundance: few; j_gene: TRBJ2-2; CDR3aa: ASSILANTGELF
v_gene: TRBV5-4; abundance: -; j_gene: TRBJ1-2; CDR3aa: ASSLGGSPRGYT
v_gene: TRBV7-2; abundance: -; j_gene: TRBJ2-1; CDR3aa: ASSLAASSYNEQF
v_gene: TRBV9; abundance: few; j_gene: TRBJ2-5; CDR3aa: ASSAGDKTQETQY
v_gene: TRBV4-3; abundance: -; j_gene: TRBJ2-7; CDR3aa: ASSLGTSGYYEQY
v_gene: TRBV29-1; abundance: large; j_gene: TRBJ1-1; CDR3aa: SVPTGPGTEAF
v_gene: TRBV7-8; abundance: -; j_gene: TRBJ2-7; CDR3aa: ASSLITGSSYEQY
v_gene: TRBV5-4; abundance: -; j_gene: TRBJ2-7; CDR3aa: ASSLGGSPTEQY
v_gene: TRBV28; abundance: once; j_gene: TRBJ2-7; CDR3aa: ASGHPRESTYEQY
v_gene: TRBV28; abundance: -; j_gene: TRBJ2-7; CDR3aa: ASSFSSYEQY
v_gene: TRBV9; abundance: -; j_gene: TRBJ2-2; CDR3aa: ASSERTGATGELF
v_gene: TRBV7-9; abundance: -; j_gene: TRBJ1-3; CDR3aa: ASSLPPQGLTGNTIY
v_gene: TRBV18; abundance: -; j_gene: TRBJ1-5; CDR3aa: ASSPAGSGNQPQH